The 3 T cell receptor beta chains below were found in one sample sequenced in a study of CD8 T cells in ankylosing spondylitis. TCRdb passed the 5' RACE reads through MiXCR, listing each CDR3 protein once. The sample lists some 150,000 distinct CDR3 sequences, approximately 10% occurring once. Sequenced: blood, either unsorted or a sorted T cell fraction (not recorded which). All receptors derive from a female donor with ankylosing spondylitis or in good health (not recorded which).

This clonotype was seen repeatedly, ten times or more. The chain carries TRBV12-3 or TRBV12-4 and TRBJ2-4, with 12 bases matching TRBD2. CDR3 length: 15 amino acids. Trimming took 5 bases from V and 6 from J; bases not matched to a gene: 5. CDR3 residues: CASSRASGRANIQYF. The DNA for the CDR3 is TGTGCCAGCAGTCGAGCTAGCGGGAGGGCAAACATTCAGTACTTC.

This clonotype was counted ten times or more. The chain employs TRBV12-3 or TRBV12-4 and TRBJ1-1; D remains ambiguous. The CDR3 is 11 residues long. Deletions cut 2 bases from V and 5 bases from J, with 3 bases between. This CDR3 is CASSLMTEAFF. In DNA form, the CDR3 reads TGTGCCAGCAGTTTAATGACTGAAGCTTTCTTT.

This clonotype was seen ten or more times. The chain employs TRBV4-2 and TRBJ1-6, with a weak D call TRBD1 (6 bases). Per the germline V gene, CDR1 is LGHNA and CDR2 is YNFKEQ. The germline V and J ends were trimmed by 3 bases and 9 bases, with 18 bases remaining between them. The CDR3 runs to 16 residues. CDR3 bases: TGTGCCAGCAGCCAGGAGCCAGGGGCGGCATCTTCACCCCTCCACTTT. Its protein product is CASSQEPGAASSPLHF.